The rows below give T cell receptor beta chains drawn from one sample of a study of Ad26.COV2.S vaccination and SARS-CoV-2 variants. TCRdb keeps only in-frame clones here, not all; method: immunoSEQ multiplex PCR. Of almost 400,000 clones listed, about nine tenths are singletons. The specimen comprised peripheral blood, sampled in a trial of Ad26.COV2.S vaccine versus placebo. The receptors shown here come from a person between 18 and 65 years old who received the Ad26.COV2.S COVID-19 vaccine or a placebo. The CDR3 runs from the conserved cysteine through the conserved F or W. A D gene is named only where the DNA matches it firmly. Rows may omit the clone size; those that give it use once, few, many or a size class.

D gene: .; clone size: .; V gene: TRBV7-2; J gene: TRBJ2-2; CDR3 protein: CASSPRQTGELFF; CDR3 DNA: TGTGCCAGCAGCCCACGGCAAACCGGGGAGCTGTTTTTT
D gene: .; clone size: .; V gene: TRBV11-3; J gene: TRBJ2-1; CDR3 protein: CASSLDGSYNEQFF; CDR3 DNA: TGTGCCAGCAGCTTAGATGGCTCCTACAATGAGCAGTTCTTC
D gene: .; clone size: .; V gene: TRBV7-3; J gene: TRBJ2-1; CDR3 protein: CASSPHAGAVVEQFF; CDR3 DNA: TGTGCCAGCAGCCCACATGCGGGGGCGGTTGTTGAGCAGTTCTTC
D gene: .; clone size: .; V gene: TRBV6-1; J gene: TRBJ1-1; CDR3 protein: CASSDGPPNTEAFF; CDR3 DNA: TGTGCCAGCAGTGACGGGCCTCCGAACACTGAAGCTTTCTTT
D gene: .; clone size: .; V gene: TRBV24-1; J gene: TRBJ1-2; CDR3 protein: CATWDGGLYGYTF; CDR3 DNA: TGTGCCACCTGGGACGGAGGGCTGTATGGCTACACCTTC
D gene: .; clone size: .; V gene: TRBV6-5; J gene: TRBJ1-6; CDR3 protein: CASSYSQGLRPSPLHF; CDR3 DNA: TGTGCCAGCAGTTACTCGCAGGGTTTGAGACCTTCACCCCTCCACTTT
D gene: .; clone size: once; V gene: TRBV7-2; J gene: TRBJ2-2; CDR3 protein: CASSPRGGPPDTGELFF; CDR3 DNA: TGTGCCAGCAGCCCCAGGGGAGGGCCACCCGACACCGGGGAGCTGTTTTTT
D gene: .; clone size: once; V gene: TRBV30; J gene: TRBJ2-4; CDR3 protein: CAWSVGPGIQYF; CDR3 DNA: TGTGCCTGGAGTGTTGGCCCGGGGATTCAGTACTTC
D gene: TRBD1; clone size: .; V gene: TRBV5-4; J gene: TRBJ2-5; CDR3 protein: CASSSEGTGGETQYF; CDR3 DNA: TGTGCCAGCAGCTCCGAGGGGACAGGGGGGGAGACCCAGTACTTC
D gene: .; clone size: few; V gene: TRBV2; J gene: TRBJ1-5; CDR3 protein: CASSEAGPIGQPQHF; CDR3 DNA: TGTGCCAGCAGTGAGGCTGGGCCAATAGGTCAGCCCCAGCATTTT
D gene: .; clone size: .; V gene: TRBV30; J gene: TRBJ2-2; CDR3 protein: CAWDSANTGELFF; CDR3 DNA: TGTGCCTGGGACAGCGCGAACACCGGGGAGCTGTTTTTT
D gene: .; clone size: .; V gene: TRBV7-2; J gene: TRBJ1-3; CDR3 protein: CASSPFETISGNTIYF; CDR3 DNA: TGTGCCAGCAGCCCCTTTGAAACGATCTCTGGAAACACCATATATTTT
D gene: TRBD2; clone size: .; V gene: TRBV7-9; J gene: TRBJ2-7; CDR3 protein: CASSLGLAGAGEQYF; CDR3 DNA: TGTGCCAGCAGCTTAGGACTAGCGGGAGCAGGCGAGCAGTACTTC
D gene: .; clone size: once; V gene: TRBV5-6; J gene: TRBJ1-1; CDR3 protein: CASSRGGSGGREAFF; CDR3 DNA: TGTGCCAGCAGCCGGGGAGGAAGTGGGGGGCGTGAAGCTTTCTTT
D gene: .; clone size: .; V gene: TRBV2; J gene: TRBJ2-2; CDR3 protein: CASSLGTVNTGELFF; CDR3 DNA: TGTGCCAGCAGTCTCGGGACGGTGAACACCGGGGAGCTGTTTTTT
D gene: .; clone size: once; V gene: TRBV21-1; J gene: TRBJ2-2; CDR3 protein: CASSKDEGDTYLNTGELFF; CDR3 DNA: TGTGCCAGCAGCAAAGATGAAGGGGACACGTACCTAAACACCGGGGAGCTGTTTTTT
D gene: .; clone size: .; V gene: TRBV6-7; J gene: TRBJ2-3; CDR3 protein: CARGSSADTQYF; CDR3 DNA: TGTGCCAGGGGTAGTAGCGCAGATACGCAGTATTTT
D gene: .; clone size: .; V gene: TRBV6-5; J gene: TRBJ1-5; CDR3 protein: CASRLLNNQPQHF; CDR3 DNA: TGTGCCAGCAGATTATTAAACAATCAGCCCCAGCATTTT
D gene: TRBD1; clone size: .; V gene: TRBV5-3; J gene: TRBJ1-1; CDR3 protein: CARSLWTGGIVNTEAFF; CDR3 DNA: TGTGCCAGAAGCTTGTGGACAGGGGGTATTGTGAACACTGAAGCTTTCTTT
D gene: TRBD2; clone size: .; V gene: TRBV18; J gene: TRBJ2-3; CDR3 protein: CASSPITSGYNTDTQYF; CDR3 DNA: TGTGCCAGCTCACCAATCACTAGCGGGTACAACACAGATACGCAGTATTTT
D gene: .; clone size: .; V gene: TRBV2; J gene: TRBJ2-3; CDR3 protein: CAMRDTFTDTQYF; CDR3 DNA: TGTGCCATGAGGGACACTTTCACAGATACGCAGTATTTT
D gene: TRBD1; clone size: .; V gene: TRBV7-9; J gene: TRBJ2-7; CDR3 protein: CASSLDGTATTYEQYF; CDR3 DNA: TGTGCCAGCAGCTTAGACGGGACAGCAACTACCTACGAGCAGTACTTC
D gene: .; clone size: .; V gene: TRBV5-6; J gene: TRBJ1-5; CDR3 protein: CASSFVAGDQPQHF; CDR3 DNA: TGTGCCAGCAGCTTCGTAGCGGGGGATCAGCCCCAGCATTTT
D gene: .; clone size: .; V gene: TRBV5-4; J gene: TRBJ2-1; CDR3 protein: CASSRTESADYNEQFF; CDR3 DNA: TGTGCCAGCAGCCGAACTGAAAGCGCGGACTACAATGAGCAGTTCTTC
D gene: .; clone size: .; V gene: TRBV29-1; J gene: TRBJ2-1; CDR3 protein: CSVETPTRPQFF; CDR3 DNA: TGCAGCGTTGAGACCCCCACTAGACCGCAGTTCTTC
D gene: TRBD1; clone size: .; V gene: TRBV5-8; J gene: TRBJ1-4; CDR3 protein: CASSPGQAQPEKLFF; CDR3 DNA: TGTGCCAGCAGCCCCGGACAGGCCCAGCCTGAAAAACTGTTTTTT
D gene: TRBD2; clone size: .; V gene: TRBV28; J gene: TRBJ2-5; CDR3 protein: CASSFSNYGSGIETQYF; CDR3 DNA: TGTGCCAGCAGTTTCTCAAACTACGGTAGCGGGATAGAGACCCAGTACTTC
D gene: .; clone size: .; V gene: TRBV28; J gene: TRBJ2-7; CDR3 protein: CASSTYSYEQYF; CDR3 DNA: TGTGCCAGCAGCACGTACTCCTACGAGCAGTACTTC
D gene: TRBD1; clone size: .; V gene: TRBV10-3; J gene: TRBJ1-2; CDR3 protein: CAISADRGQEESYTF; CDR3 DNA: TGTGCCATCAGTGCAGACAGGGGGCAAGAGGAGAGCTACACCTTC
D gene: TRBD2; clone size: .; V gene: TRBV4-1; J gene: TRBJ2-7; CDR3 protein: CASSQEWTSGTEQYF; CDR3 DNA: TGCGCCAGCAGCCAAGAGTGGACTAGCGGGACCGAGCAGTACTTC
D gene: .; clone size: .; V gene: TRBV30; J gene: TRBJ1-1; CDR3 protein: CAWSPSLVGNTEAFF; CDR3 DNA: TGTGCCTGGAGTCCCAGTTTAGTTGGGAACACTGAAGCTTTCTTT
D gene: .; clone size: .; V gene: TRBV7-9; J gene: TRBJ1-6; CDR3 protein: CASSLVVSPLHF; CDR3 DNA: TGTGCCAGCAGCTTAGTTGTCTCACCCCTCCACTTT